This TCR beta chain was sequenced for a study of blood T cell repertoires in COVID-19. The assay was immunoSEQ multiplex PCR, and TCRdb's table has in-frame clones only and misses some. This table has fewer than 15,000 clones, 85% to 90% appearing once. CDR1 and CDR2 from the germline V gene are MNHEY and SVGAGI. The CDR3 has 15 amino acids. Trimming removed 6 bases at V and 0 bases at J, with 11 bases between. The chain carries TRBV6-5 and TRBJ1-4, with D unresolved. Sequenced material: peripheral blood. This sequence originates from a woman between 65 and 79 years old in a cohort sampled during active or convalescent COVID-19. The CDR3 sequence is CASRAVIATNEKLFF. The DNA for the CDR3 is TGTGCCAGCAGGGCGGTTATTGCAACTAATGAAAAACTGTTTTTT.